This T cell receptor beta chain was recovered during a study of blood T cell repertoires in COVID-19. Study as a whole: Sample material is recorded as cDNA or gDNA derived from T cells, B-cell-depleted T cells, or PBMCs.

TCRdb's copy holds only in-frame clones and misses some; the assay was immunoSEQ multiplex PCR. The profile shows approximately 150,000 clones, roughly 90% of them singletons. V was clipped by 0 bases and J by 4 bases; unmatched bases: 3. Germline V gene sequence: CDR1 LNHNV, CDR2 YYDKDF (reference sequence). The CDR3 extends over 15 amino acids. This chain links TRBV15 with TRBJ2-3; 8 nucleotides match TRBD1. Sequenced material: peripheral blood. This TCR was sampled from a man between 65 and 79 years old with active COVID-19. In nucleotides, the CDR3 is TGTGCCACCAGCAGAGATCAGGGGGCGGCAGATACGCAGTATTTT. It yields the protein CATSRDQGAADTQYF.